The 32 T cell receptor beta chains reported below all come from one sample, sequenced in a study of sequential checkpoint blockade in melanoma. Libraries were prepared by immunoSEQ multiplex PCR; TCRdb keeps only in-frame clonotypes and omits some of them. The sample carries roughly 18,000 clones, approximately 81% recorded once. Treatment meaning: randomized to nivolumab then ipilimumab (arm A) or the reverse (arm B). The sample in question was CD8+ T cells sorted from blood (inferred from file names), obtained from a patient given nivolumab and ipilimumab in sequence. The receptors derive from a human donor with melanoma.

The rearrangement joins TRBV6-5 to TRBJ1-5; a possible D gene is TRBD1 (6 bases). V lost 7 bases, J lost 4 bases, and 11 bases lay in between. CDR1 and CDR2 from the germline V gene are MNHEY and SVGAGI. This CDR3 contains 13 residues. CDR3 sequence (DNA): TGTGCCAGCAATAGACAGGAGAATCAGCCCCAGCATTTT. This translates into CASNRQENQPQHF.

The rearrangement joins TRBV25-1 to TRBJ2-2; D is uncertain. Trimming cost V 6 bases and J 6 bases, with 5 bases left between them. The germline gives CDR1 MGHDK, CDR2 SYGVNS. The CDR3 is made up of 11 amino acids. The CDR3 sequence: CASRSAGELFF. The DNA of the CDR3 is TGTGCCAGCAGGTCGGCCGGGGAGCTGTTTTTT.

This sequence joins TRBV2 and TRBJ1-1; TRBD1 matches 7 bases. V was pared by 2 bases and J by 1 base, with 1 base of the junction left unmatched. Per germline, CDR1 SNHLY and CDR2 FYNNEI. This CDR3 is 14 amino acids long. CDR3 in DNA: TGTGCCAGCAGTGAATGGGACAGGAACACTGAAGCTTTCTTT. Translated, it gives CASSEWDRNTEAFF. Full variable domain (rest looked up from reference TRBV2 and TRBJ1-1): EPEVTQTPSHQVTQMGQEVILRCVPISNHLYFYWYRQILGQKVEFLVSFYNNEISEKSEIFDDQFSVERPDGSNFTLKIRSTKLEDSAMYFCASSEWDRNTEAFFGQGTRLTVV.

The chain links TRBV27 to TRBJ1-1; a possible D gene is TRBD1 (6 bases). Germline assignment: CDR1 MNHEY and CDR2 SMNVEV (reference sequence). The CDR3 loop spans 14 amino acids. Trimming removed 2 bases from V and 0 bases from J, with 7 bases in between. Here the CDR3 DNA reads TGTGCCAGCAGTTTAACAGGGATGAACACTGAAGCTTTCTTT. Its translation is CASSLTGMNTEAFF.

The CDR3 DNA reads TGTGCCAGCAGCCTACGGGACAGGGGGGACTATGGCTACACCTTC. Residues: CASSLRDRGDYGYTF. This chain joins TRBV7-2 and TRBJ1-2; TRBD1 aligns across 11 bases. The CDR3 loop spans 15 amino acids. Trimming removed 5 bases from V and 3 bases from J; junction bases left unmatched: 5. From germline, CDR1 is SGHTA and CDR2 FQGNSA.

The CDR3, as DNA: TGTGCCAGCAGTCGCTCCCAGGGAAATGAGCAGTTCTTC. Amino acids: CASSRSQGNEQFF. The rearrangement joins TRBV25-1 to TRBJ2-1; D possibly corresponds to TRBD1 (5 bases). CDR1 and CDR2 (germline): MGHDK, SYGVNS. The CDR3 has 13 amino acids. The ends were cut back, 5 bases at V and 7 bases at J, with 12 bases in the middle. Full variable domain (rest looked up from reference TRBV25-1 and TRBJ2-1): EADIYQTPRYLVIGTGKKITLECSQTMGHDKMYWYQQDPGMELHLIHYSYGVNSTEKGDLSSESTVSRIRTEHFPLTLESARPSHTSQYLCASSRSQGNEQFFGPGTRLTVL.

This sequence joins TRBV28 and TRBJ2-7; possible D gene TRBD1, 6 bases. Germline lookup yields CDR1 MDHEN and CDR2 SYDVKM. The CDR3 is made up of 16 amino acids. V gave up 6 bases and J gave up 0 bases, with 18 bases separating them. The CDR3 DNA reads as TGTGCCAGCAGCTCAACCCGGCAGGGGTACTCCTACGAGCAGTACTTC. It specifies CASSSTRQGYSYEQYF.

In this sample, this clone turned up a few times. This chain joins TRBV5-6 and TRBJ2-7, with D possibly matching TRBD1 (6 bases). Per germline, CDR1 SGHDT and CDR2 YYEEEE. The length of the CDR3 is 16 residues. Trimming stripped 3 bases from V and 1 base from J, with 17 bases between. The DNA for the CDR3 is TGTGCCAGCAGCTGGGGGCCCGGGGCAGTGTCCTACGAGCAGTACTTC. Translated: CASSWGPGAVSYEQYF.

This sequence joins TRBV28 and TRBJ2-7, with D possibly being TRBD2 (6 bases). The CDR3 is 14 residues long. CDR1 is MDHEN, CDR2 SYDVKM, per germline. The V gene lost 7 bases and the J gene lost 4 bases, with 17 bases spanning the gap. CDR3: CASTILPGRYEQYF. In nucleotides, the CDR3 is TGTGCCAGCACCATCCTCCCAGGGAGGTACGAGCAGTACTTC. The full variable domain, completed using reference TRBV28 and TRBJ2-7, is DVKVTQSSRYLVKRTGEKVFLECVQDMDHENMFWYRQDPGLGLRLIYFSYDVKMKEKGDIPEGYSVSREKKERFSLILESASTNQTSMYLCASTILPGRYEQYFGPGTRLTVT.

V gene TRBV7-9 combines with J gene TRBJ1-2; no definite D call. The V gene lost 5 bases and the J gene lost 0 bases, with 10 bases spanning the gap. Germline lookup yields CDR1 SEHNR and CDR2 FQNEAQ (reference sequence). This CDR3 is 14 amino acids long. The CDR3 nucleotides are TGTGCCAGCAGCCCGGGTTATACTAACTATGGCTACACCTTC. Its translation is CASSPGYTNYGYTF. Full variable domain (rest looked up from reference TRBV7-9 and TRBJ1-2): DTGVSQNPRHKITKRGQNVTFRCDPISEHNRLYWYRQTLGQGPEFLTYFQNEAQLEKSRLLSDRFSAERPKGSFSTLEIQRTEQGDSAMYLCASSPGYTNYGYTFGSGTRLTVV.

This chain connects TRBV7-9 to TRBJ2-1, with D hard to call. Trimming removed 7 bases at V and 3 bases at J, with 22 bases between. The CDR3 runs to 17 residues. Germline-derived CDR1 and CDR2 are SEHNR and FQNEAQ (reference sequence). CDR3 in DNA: TGTGCCAGCACCAACCAAGTGGCGTCCCCAGGCTACAATGAGCAGTTCTTC. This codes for CASTNQVASPGYNEQFF. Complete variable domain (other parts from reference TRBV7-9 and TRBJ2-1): DTGVSQNPRHKITKRGQNVTFRCDPISEHNRLYWYRQTLGQGPEFLTYFQNEAQLEKSRLLSDRFSAERPKGSFSTLEIQRTEQGDSAMYLCASTNQVASPGYNEQFFGPGTRLTVL.

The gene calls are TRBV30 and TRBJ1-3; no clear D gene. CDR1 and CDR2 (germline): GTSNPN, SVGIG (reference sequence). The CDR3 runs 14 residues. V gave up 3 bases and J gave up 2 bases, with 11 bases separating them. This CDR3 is CAWSLPGTGNTIYF. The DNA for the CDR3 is TGTGCCTGGAGCCTTCCCGGGACTGGAAACACCATATATTTT. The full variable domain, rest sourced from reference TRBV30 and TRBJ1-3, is SQTIHQWPATLVQPVGSPLSLECTVEGTSNPNLYWYRQAAGRGLQLLFYSVGIGQISSEVPQNLSASRPQDRQFILSSKKLLLSDSGFYLCAWSLPGTGNTIYFGEGSWLTVV.

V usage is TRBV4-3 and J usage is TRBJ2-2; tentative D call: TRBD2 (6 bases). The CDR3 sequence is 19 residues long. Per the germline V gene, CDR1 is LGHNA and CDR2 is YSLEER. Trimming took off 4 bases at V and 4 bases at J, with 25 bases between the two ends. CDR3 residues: CASSPGPAAGRVVTGELFF. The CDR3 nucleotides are TGCGCCAGCAGCCCCGGCCCCGCTGCGGGAAGGGTAGTCACCGGGGAGCTGTTTTTT.

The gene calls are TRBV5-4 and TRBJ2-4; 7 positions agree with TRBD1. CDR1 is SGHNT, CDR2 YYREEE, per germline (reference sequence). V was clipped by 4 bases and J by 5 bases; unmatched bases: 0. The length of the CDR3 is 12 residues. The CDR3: CASSGTENIQYF. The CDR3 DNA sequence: TGTGCCAGCAGCGGGACAGAAAACATTCAGTACTTC.

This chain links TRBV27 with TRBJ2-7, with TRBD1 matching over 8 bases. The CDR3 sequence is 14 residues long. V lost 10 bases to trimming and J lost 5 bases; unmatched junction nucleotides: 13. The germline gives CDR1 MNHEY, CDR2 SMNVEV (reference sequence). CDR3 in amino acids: CATKPRDRLHEQYF. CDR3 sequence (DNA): TGTGCCACCAAACCCCGGGACAGGCTCCACGAGCAGTACTTC.

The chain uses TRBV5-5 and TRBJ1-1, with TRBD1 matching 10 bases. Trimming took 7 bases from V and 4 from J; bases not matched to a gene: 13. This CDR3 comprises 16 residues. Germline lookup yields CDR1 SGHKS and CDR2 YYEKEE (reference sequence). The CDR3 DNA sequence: TGTGCCAGCCTGCATTCACACCGGACAGGGGGCACTGAAGCTTTCTTT. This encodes CASLHSHRTGGTEAFF.

The CDR3 DNA follows: TGTGCCAGCAGTCCAAGACAGGGGTTCGGTACGCAGTATTTT. Its protein product is CASSPRQGFGTQYF. J is TRBJ2-3 and V is TRBV27, with TRBD1 identical over 8 bases. Losses at the gene ends were 5 bases for V and 8 bases for J; bases not matched to a gene: 9. The CDR3 extends over 14 amino acids. CDR1 is MNHEY and CDR2 is SMNVEV in the germline V gene (reference sequence).

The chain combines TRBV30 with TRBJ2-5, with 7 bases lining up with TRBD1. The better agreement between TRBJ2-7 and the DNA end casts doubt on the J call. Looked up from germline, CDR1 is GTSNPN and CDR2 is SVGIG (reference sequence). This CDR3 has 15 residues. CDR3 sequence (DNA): TGTGCCTGGAGGGAAACAGGGGTTCCTCTCTACGAGCAGTACTTC. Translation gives CAWRETGVPLYEQYF.

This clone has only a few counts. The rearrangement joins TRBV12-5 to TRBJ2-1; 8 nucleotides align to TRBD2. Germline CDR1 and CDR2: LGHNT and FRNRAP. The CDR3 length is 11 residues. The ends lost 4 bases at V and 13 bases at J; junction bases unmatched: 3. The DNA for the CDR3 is TGTGCTAGTGGTTCCGGGACTAGTCAGTTCTTC. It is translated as CASGSGTSQFF.

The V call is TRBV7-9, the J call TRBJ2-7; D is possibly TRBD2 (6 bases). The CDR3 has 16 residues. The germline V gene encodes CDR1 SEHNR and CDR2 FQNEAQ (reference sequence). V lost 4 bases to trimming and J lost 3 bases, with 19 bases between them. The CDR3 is CASSSSSRDLNYEQYF. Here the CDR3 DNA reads TGTGCCAGCAGCTCATCCTCCCGGGACTTGAACTACGAGCAGTACTTC.

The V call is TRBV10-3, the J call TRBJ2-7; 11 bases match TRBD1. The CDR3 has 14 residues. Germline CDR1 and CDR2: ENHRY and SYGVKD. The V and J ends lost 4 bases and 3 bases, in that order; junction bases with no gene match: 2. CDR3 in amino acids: CAISAGTGGYEQYF. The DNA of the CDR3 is TGTGCCATCAGTGCAGGGACAGGGGGCTACGAGCAGTACTTC.

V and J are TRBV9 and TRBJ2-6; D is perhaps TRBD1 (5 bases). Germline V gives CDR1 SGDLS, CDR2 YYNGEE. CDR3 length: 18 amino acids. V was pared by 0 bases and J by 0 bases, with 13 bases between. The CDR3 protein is CASSVVAGPSSGANVLTF. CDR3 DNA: TGTGCCAGCAGCGTAGTGGCAGGGCCCTCCTCTGGGGCCAACGTCCTGACTTTC.

CDR3 coding DNA: TGCAGCGTTGTCGGACAGTCCTACGAGCAGTACTTC. Translated, it gives CSVVGQSYEQYF. The V and J genes are TRBV29-1 and TRBJ2-7; D is perhaps TRBD1 (6 bases). Germline-derived CDR1 and CDR2 are SQVTM and ANQGSEA. The V gene lost 4 bases and the J gene lost 1 base, with 8 bases spanning the gap. This CDR3 is 12 amino acids long.

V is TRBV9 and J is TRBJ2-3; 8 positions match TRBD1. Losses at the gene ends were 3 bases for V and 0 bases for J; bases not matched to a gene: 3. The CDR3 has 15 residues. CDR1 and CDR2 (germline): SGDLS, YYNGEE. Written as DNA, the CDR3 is TGTGCCAGCAGCGGACAGGGGCGAAGCACAGATACGCAGTATTTT. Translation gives CASSGQGRSTDTQYF.

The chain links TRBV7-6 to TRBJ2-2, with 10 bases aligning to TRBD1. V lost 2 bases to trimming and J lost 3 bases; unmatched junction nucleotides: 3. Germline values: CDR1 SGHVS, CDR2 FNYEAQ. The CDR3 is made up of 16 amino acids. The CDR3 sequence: CASSLRDRGDTGELFF. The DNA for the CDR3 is TGTGCCAGCAGCTTACGGGACAGGGGAGACACCGGGGAGCTGTTTTTT.

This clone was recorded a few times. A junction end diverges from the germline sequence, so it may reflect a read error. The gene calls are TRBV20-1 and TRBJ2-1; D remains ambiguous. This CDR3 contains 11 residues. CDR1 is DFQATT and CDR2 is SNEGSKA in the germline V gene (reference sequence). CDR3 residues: CSPRLGDEQFF. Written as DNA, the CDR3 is TGCAGTCCTAGGCTAGGAGACGAGCAGTTCTTC.

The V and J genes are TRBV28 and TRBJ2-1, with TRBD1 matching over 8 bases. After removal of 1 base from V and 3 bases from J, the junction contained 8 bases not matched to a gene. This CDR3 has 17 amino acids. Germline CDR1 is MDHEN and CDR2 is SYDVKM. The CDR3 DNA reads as TGTGCCAGCAGTTTATACAATTCGGGACAGGACTACAATGAGCAGTTCTTC. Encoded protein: CASSLYNSGQDYNEQFF. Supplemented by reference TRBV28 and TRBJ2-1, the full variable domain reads DVKVTQSSRYLVKRTGEKVFLECVQDMDHENMFWYRQDPGLGLRLIYFSYDVKMKEKGDIPEGYSVSREKKERFSLILESASTNQTSMYLCASSLYNSGQDYNEQFFGPGTRLTVL.

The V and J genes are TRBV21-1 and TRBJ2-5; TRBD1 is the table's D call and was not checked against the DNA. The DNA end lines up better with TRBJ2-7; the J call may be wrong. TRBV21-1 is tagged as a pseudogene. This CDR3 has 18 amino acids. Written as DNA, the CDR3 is TGTGCCAGCAGCAAAAGTAGGAATAACCGGGACAGGGCCTACGAGCAGTACTTC. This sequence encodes CASSKSRNNRDRAYEQYF.

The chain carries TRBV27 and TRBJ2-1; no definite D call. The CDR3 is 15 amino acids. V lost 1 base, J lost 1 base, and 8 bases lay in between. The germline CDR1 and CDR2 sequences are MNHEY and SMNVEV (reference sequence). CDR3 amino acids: CASSLYPRSYNEQFF. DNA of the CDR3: TGTGCCAGCAGTTTATACCCGAGGTCCTACAATGAGCAGTTCTTC.

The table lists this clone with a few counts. The CDR3 region is CASIPGTGSEQYF. CDR3 coding DNA: TGCGCCAGCATTCCCGGGACAGGGAGCGAGCAGTACTTC. The chain joins TRBV5-1 to TRBJ2-7; 9 nucleotides align to TRBD1. The CDR3 has 13 amino acids. The J segment lost 6 bases and the V segment lost 6 bases, leaving 7 bases of the junction unmatched. Germline CDR1 and CDR2: SGHRS and YFSETQ.

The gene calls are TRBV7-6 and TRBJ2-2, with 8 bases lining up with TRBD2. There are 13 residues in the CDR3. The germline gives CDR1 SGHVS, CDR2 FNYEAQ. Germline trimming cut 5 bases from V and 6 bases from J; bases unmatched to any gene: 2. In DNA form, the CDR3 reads TGTGCCAGCAGCCCAGCGGGGGCCGGGGAGCTGTTTTTT. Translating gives CASSPAGAGELFF.

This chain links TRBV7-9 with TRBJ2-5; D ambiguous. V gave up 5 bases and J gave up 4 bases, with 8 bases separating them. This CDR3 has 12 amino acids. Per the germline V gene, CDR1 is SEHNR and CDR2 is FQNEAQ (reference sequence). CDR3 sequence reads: CASSRVGETQYF. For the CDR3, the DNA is TGTGCCAGCAGCCGGGTGGGAGAGACCCAGTACTTC.